These 6 T cell receptor beta chains share one sample of origin, sequenced in a study of identifying expanded T cells in peripheral blood. This table comes from immunoSEQ multiplex PCR, and its TCRdb copy is limited to in-frame clones, with some not included. The sample comprises about 110,000 clones, roughly nine tenths of which are singletons, and 7.5% to 9.5% rests with the top ten. The sequenced sample was blood. The origin of the receptors is a person aged 18 to 70 in good health.

With regard to this clone: The same CDR3 also results from other DNA sequences found in this sample. V is TRBV5-1 and J is TRBJ2-1; D is uncertain. CDR1 and CDR2 from the germline V gene are SGHRS and YFSETQ. The CDR3 is 13 residues long. V lost 0 bases, J lost 2 bases, and 3 bases lay in between. The CDR3 DNA sequence: TGCGCCAGCAGCTTGGGAACCTACAATGAGCAGTTCTTC. Translation gives CASSLGTYNEQFF.

This clone has only one observation. The rearrangement links TRBV7-3 to TRBJ2-5, with D possibly being TRBD2 (5 bases). Germline loops: CDR1 SGHTA, CDR2 FQGTGA. This CDR3 has 14 residues. Deletions cut 3 bases from V and 5 bases from J, with 13 bases between. The CDR3: CASSLSPSGETQYF. The CDR3 DNA follows: TGTGCCAGCAGCTTGTCTCCGTCGGGGGAGACCCAGTACTTC.

CDR3 amino acids: CASSQGLGGRFLAQYF. The CDR3 nucleotides are TGTGCCAGCAGCCAAGGGCTTGGTGGGCGTTTTCTGGCCCAGTACTTC. The chain combines TRBV14 with TRBJ2-5; no reliable D call. Per the germline V gene, CDR1 is SGHDN and CDR2 is FVKESK. The V end was cut by 1 base, the J end by 9 bases, with 21 bases between. The CDR3 loop spans 16 amino acids.

This clone was counted once. The CDR3 DNA reads TGTGCCAGCAGCTTAGATGGGACAGGGGGTTCACCCCTCCACTTT. Its translation: CASSLDGTGGSPLHF. The chain combines TRBV7-8 with TRBJ1-6, with TRBD1 matching over 11 bases. This CDR3 has 15 amino acids. The germline CDR1 and CDR2 sequences are SGHVS and FQNEAQ. Losses at the gene ends were 1 base for V and 9 bases for J; bases not matched to a gene: 2.

The gene calls are TRBV19 and TRBJ2-3; 10 nucleotides agree with TRBD1. From germline, CDR1 is LNHDA and CDR2 SQIVND (reference sequence). The CDR3 consists of 16 residues. V shed 5 bases, J shed 2 bases, and the junction held 7 bases outside the gene matches. The CDR3 nucleotides are TGTGCCAGTAGTGCCACCGGGACAGGGGACACAGATACGCAGTATTTT. This translates into CASSATGTGDTDTQYF.

The V gene is TRBV19, the J gene TRBJ2-2, with D maybe TRBD2 (6 bases). This CDR3 has 15 amino acids. Germline assignment: CDR1 LNHDA and CDR2 SQIVND (reference sequence). Between the trimmed V and J ends, which lost 3 bases and 5 bases, there was a span of 13 bases. The DNA of the CDR3 is TGTGCCAGTAGTATGTCTGGGAGGAGAACCGGGGAGCTGTTTTTT. Protein: CASSMSGRRTGELFF. The full variable domain, its missing parts supplied by reference TRBV19 and TRBJ2-2, is DGGITQSPKYLFRKEGQNVTLSCEQNLNHDAMYWYRQDPGQGLRLIYYSQIVNDFQKGDIAEGYSVSREKKESFPLTVTSAQKNPTAFYLCASSMSGRRTGELFFGEGSRLTVL.